Only a few counts were recorded for the clone carrying this T cell receptor (beta chain). Its antigen is still unknown. The data stem from a study of identifying expanded T cells in peripheral blood. With 2 bases removed from V and 4 bases from J, the gap between germline ends came to 8 bases. The CDR3 covers 13 residues. The germline gives CDR1 SGHVS, CDR2 FQNEAQ. Findings of the study overall: Approximately 2-week clone count variance significantly increased as total template count grew. About 1.2 clones differed between technical replicates, versus approximately 17 and 20 over time.

Using immunoSEQ multiplex PCR, the repertoire was profiled, and TCRdb retains in-frame clones only, with some absent. Of around 60,000 clones listed, around four fifths are singletons. During the collection period, no donor immune events like infections were recorded. This sequence joins TRBV7-8 and TRBJ1-1; D is unclear. The material sequenced was blood. This sequence originates from a person between 18 and 69 years old in good health. The CDR3 loop is CASSLFVGTEAFF. The CDR3 DNA follows: TGTGCCAGCAGCTTATTCGTAGGCACTGAAGCTTTCTTT.